A single sample gave rise to the 30 T cell receptor beta chains below, sequenced in a study of blood T cell repertoires in COVID-19 (dated by TCRdb to between 2020 and 2021). The library came from the immunoSEQ multiplex PCR assay. Not all clones reach the TCRdb copy of this immuneACCESS table, which keeps in-frame sequences only. Checked studies attribute under half of the gap to unresolved V genes and leave the rest unexplained. Across this sample there are 80,000 to 100,000 clones, with 75% to 90% seen only once. The ten largest clonotypes hold about 20% of the sample. Specimen: peripheral blood. These receptor sequences come from a human donor in a cohort sampled during active COVID-19.

This rearrangement joins TRBV29-1 to TRBJ2-7; 9 nucleotides align to TRBD1. Trimming took 6 bases from V and 6 from J; bases not matched to a gene: 21. Germline values: CDR1 SQVTM, CDR2 ANQGSEA. The CDR3 covers 17 residues. CDR3: CSVLPAGQGRLWGEQYF. DNA of the CDR3: TGCAGCGTCCTCCCCGCCGGACAGGGGAGACTTTGGGGCGAGCAGTACTTC.

V usage is TRBV3-1 (or the pseudogene TRBV3-2) and J usage is TRBJ2-7, with D possibly matching TRBD1 (6 bases). Trimming took off 6 bases at V and 6 bases at J, with 15 bases between the two ends. The CDR3 runs to 13 residues. Germline assignment: CDR1 LGHDT and CDR2 YNNKEL (reference sequence). CDR3 loop: CASSQTGRSEQYF. The CDR3, as DNA: TGTGCCAGCAGTCAAACAGGGAGATCCGAGCAGTACTTC.

The chain links TRBV30 to TRBJ1-5; no reliable D call. Germline loops: CDR1 GTSNPN, CDR2 SVGIG (reference sequence). The CDR3 spans 14 residues. V lost 2 bases and J 4 bases, leaving 12 bases between the germline ends. For the CDR3, the DNA is TGTGCCTGGAGTAAAGGACTGGGAAATCAGCCCCAGCATTTT. Translating gives CAWSKGLGNQPQHF.

This clone has more than one count but fewer than ten. The CDR3 DNA is TGTGCCAGCAGCTTCTCAAGACAGGGGCCAGCTTTCTTT. This codes for CASSFSRQGPAFF. This chain uses TRBV11-2 with TRBJ1-1; 8 bases match TRBD1. The CDR3 spans 13 residues. V lost 3 bases to trimming and J lost 10 bases; unmatched junction nucleotides: 7. CDR1 is SGHAT and CDR2 is FQNNGV in the germline V gene.

This clone appeared once. The rearrangement links TRBV19 to TRBJ1-1; D may be TRBD1 (6 bases). CDR1 is LNHDA and CDR2 is SQIVND in the germline V gene (reference sequence). V dropped 5 bases and J dropped 4 bases, with 14 bases sitting between them. This CDR3 comprises 14 residues. The CDR3 DNA reads TGTGCCAGTAGTGTCCAACAGGGCGGCACTGAAGCTTTCTTT. The encoded protein is CASSVQQGGTEAFF.

This sequence joins TRBV28 and TRBJ2-7; 8 positions agree with TRBD1. The trim removed 5 bases at V and 3 bases at J, leaving 12 bases unmatched. This CDR3 is built from 16 residues. The germline CDR1 and CDR2 sequences are MDHEN and SYDVKM. The CDR3 loop is CASSTRDGTGRYEQYF. The CDR3 DNA reads as TGTGCCAGCAGTACACGGGACGGGACAGGCCGCTACGAGCAGTACTTC. Full variable domain (remainder filled in from reference TRBV28 and TRBJ2-7): DVKVTQSSRYLVKRTGEKVFLECVQDMDHENMFWYRQDPGLGLRLIYFSYDVKMKEKGDIPEGYSVSREKKERFSLILESASTNQTSMYLCASSTRDGTGRYEQYFGPGTRLTVT.

This chain connects TRBV13 to TRBJ2-2, with TRBD1 identical over 8 bases. V shed 2 bases, J shed 9 bases, and the junction held 5 bases outside the gene matches. The germline V gene has CDR1 PRHDT and CDR2 FYEKMQ (reference sequence). CDR3 length: 14 residues. The CDR3 DNA is TGTGCCAGCAGCTTAAGGACAGGGAAAAGGGAGCTGTTTTTT. It specifies CASSLRTGKRELFF.

The chain has TRBV6-4 and TRBJ1-5; unclear D gene. V lost 5 bases and J 4 bases, leaving 9 bases between the germline ends. CDR3 length equals 13 residues. Germline values: CDR1 MRHNA, CDR2 SNTAGT. The CDR3 loop reads CASSTNINQPQHF. CDR3 DNA sequence: TGTGCCAGCAGTACCAACATTAATCAGCCCCAGCATTTT.

This clone came up once. The chain couples TRBV7-3 to TRBJ1-6, with 9 nucleotides matching TRBD1. The CDR3 extends over 15 amino acids. Looked up from germline, CDR1 is SGHTA and CDR2 is FQGTGA. The junction had 5 bases not matched to a gene; V was cut back by 5 bases and J by 6 bases. CDR3 nucleotide sequence: TGTGCCAGCAGCGCCGGGACAGGGTTTAATTCACCCCTCCACTTT. It translates to CASSAGTGFNSPLHF. Complete variable domain (other parts from reference TRBV7-3 and TRBJ1-6): GAGVSQTPSNKVTEKGKYVELRCDPISGHTALYWYRQSLGQGPEFLIYFQGTGAADDSGLPNDRFFAVRPEGSVSTLKIQRTERGDSAVYLCASSAGTGFNSPLHFGNGTRLTVT.

The gene calls are TRBV3-1 (or the pseudogene TRBV3-2) and TRBJ2-2; TRBD1 matches 9 bases. This CDR3 has 15 amino acids. V lost 3 bases and J lost 8; bases outside the gene matches: 7. The germline CDR1 and CDR2 sequences are LGHDT and YNNKEL (reference sequence). The CDR3 DNA reads as TGTGCCAGCAGCCACTGGGACAGGGAGACGGGGGAGCTGTTTTTT. This gives the protein CASSHWDRETGELFF.

This sequence joins TRBV27 and TRBJ2-1, with 16 nucleotides matching TRBD2. In germline, CDR1 is MNHEY, CDR2 SMNVEV (reference sequence). The J segment lost 12 bases and the V segment lost 6 bases, leaving 11 bases of the junction unmatched. This CDR3 is 16 amino acids long. The CDR3: CASRLSGTSGRARQFF. Here the CDR3 DNA reads TGTGCCAGCAGACTCTCCGGGACTAGCGGGAGGGCAAGGCAGTTCTTC.

The chain couples TRBV15 to TRBJ2-7; TRBD2 matches at 7 bases. This CDR3 spans 14 amino acids. From germline, CDR1 is LNHNV and CDR2 YYDKDF (reference sequence). Losses at the gene ends were 0 bases for V and 5 bases for J; bases not matched to a gene: 4. Here the CDR3 DNA reads TGTGCCACCAGCAGAGAAGTACGGGGGGACGAGCAGTACTTC. This codes for CATSREVRGDEQYF.

The chain links TRBV18 to TRBJ1-1, with D possibly matching TRBD1 (6 bases). The CDR3 totals 15 residues. The V end lost 6 bases, the J end lost 1 base, and 15 bases lay between the germline ends. CDR1 and CDR2 (germline): KGHSH, LQKENI. CDR3 in amino acids: CASSQTGTQNTEAFF. For the CDR3, the DNA is TGTGCCAGCTCTCAAACTGGGACACAGAACACTGAAGCTTTCTTT.

The chain has TRBV6-5 and TRBJ2-7; D unresolved. Germline V gives CDR1 MNHEY, CDR2 SVGAGI. Between the trimmed V and J ends, which lost 2 bases and 0 bases, there was a span of 11 bases. This CDR3 is 15 amino acids long. The CDR3 nucleotides read TGTGCCAGCAGTTACCGAGAATGGAGCTCCTACGAGCAGTACTTC. Protein: CASSYREWSSYEQYF.

J is TRBJ1-4 and V is TRBV6-5, with TRBD1 identical over 7 bases. J was trimmed by 9 bases and V by 0 bases; bases with no gene match: 10. The CDR3 runs 16 residues. Germline V gene sequence: CDR1 MNHEY, CDR2 SVGAGI. CDR3 protein: CASSYSIIGTDKKLFF. The CDR3 DNA follows: TGTGCCAGCAGTTACTCGATCATTGGGACAGACAAAAAACTGTTTTTT.

This clone was observed a single time. The chain couples TRBV10-3 to TRBJ2-7; 9 nucleotides line up with TRBD1. The V segment lost 8 bases and the J segment 5 bases; nucleotides outside the gene matches: 7. The CDR3 runs 13 residues. CDR1 and CDR2 (germline): ENHRY, SYGVKD. The CDR3 is CAIGGTGSDEQYF. In nucleotides, the CDR3 is TGTGCCATCGGAGGGACAGGGTCGGACGAGCAGTACTTC.

This clone was picked up a small number of times. The CDR3 DNA follows: TGCGCCAGCAGCCAAGAAGGGGCAGGGGAGCGCGAGCAGTACTTC. This encodes CASSQEGAGEREQYF. This chain connects TRBV4-1 to TRBJ2-7, with D maybe TRBD1 (6 bases). Germline CDR1 is MGHRA and CDR2 is YSYEKL. V was trimmed by 0 bases and J by 6 bases, leaving 15 bases between them. The CDR3 contains 15 residues.

Written as DNA, the CDR3 is TGTGCCAGCAGTTTAACCACAGGGGACAATTCACCCCTCCACTTT. As protein: CASSLTTGDNSPLHF. The rearrangement links TRBV6-5 to TRBJ1-6; 7 nucleotides align to TRBD1. Germline V lookup: CDR1 MNHEY, CDR2 SVGAGI. V was pared by 4 bases and J by 7 bases, with 7 bases of the junction left unmatched. The CDR3 sequence is 15 residues long.

The chain recombines TRBV24-1 with TRBJ2-7; 8 nucleotides line up with TRBD1. This CDR3 region has 16 residues. In germline, CDR1 is KGHDR, CDR2 SFDVKD. After removal of 5 bases from V and 2 bases from J, the junction contained 10 bases not matched to a gene. The CDR3 loop reads CATSATGTGATYEQYF. CDR3 coding DNA: TGTGCCACCAGTGCCACAGGGACAGGAGCAACCTACGAGCAGTACTTC.

This clone was seen a few times. The genes are TRBV6-6 and TRBJ1-4; D not certain. The ends were cut back, 5 bases at V and 3 bases at J, with 4 bases in the middle. Per germline, CDR1 MNHNY and CDR2 SVGAGI (reference sequence). This CDR3 has 12 amino acids. The CDR3 coding sequence is TGTGCCAGCAGTGGAGCTAATGAAAAACTGTTTTTT. The encoded protein is CASSGANEKLFF.

The V gene is TRBV7-6, the J gene TRBJ2-7; D perhaps matches TRBD2 (6 bases). Trimming cost V 1 base and J 4 bases, with 14 bases left between them. The CDR3 loop spans 15 amino acids. The germline CDR1 and CDR2 sequences are SGHVS and FNYEAQ. The CDR3 protein is CASSLGASEVYEQYF. Written as DNA, the CDR3 is TGTGCCAGCAGCTTAGGAGCTAGCGAGGTATACGAGCAGTACTTC. The variable domain in full, with the rest retrieved from reference TRBV7-6 and TRBJ2-7, is GAGVSQSPRYKVTKRGQDVALRCDPISGHVSLYWYRQALGQGPEFLTYFNYEAQQDKSGLPNDRFSAERPEGSISTLTIQRTEQRDSAMYRCASSLGASEVYEQYFGPGTRLTVT.

V gene TRBV12-3 or TRBV12-4 combines with J gene TRBJ2-6; D not certain. This CDR3 contains 11 residues. V shed 3 bases and J shed 10 bases, with 4 bases lying between them. CDR3 sequence: CASSFRNVLTF. As DNA, the CDR3 is TGTGCCAGCAGTTTCCGTAACGTCCTGACTTTC.

The chain combines TRBV28 with TRBJ2-7; 7 bases are shared with TRBD1. The germline gives CDR1 MDHEN, CDR2 SYDVKM. The CDR3 has 14 amino acids. Unmatched junction bases numbered 13, after V lost 8 bases and J lost 6 bases. The CDR3, as DNA: TGTGCCAGCCGTCGGACAGGAGTTATCGGCGAGCAGTACTTC. Its translation: CASRRTGVIGEQYF.

The chain couples TRBV11-3 to TRBJ2-1, with 7 nucleotides matching TRBD2. The junction had 11 bases not matched to a gene; V was cut back by 2 bases and J by 7 bases. This CDR3 region has 16 residues. Germline CDR1 is SGHNT and CDR2 is YENEEA. CDR3 loop: CASSLRREGPRNEQFF. The CDR3, as DNA: TGTGCCAGCAGCTTAAGGAGGGAGGGCCCTCGTAATGAGCAGTTCTTC.

The V call is TRBV7-3, the J call TRBJ2-3; 8 nucleotides match TRBD2. The J segment lost 3 bases and the V segment lost 2 bases, leaving 7 bases of the junction unmatched. CDR3 length equals 16 residues. Germline-derived CDR1 and CDR2 are SGHTA and FQGTGA. DNA of the CDR3: TGTGCCAGCAGCTTACAAGGGACTAGTAGGACAGATACGCAGTATTTT. Translation: CASSLQGTSRTDTQYF.

The V gene is TRBV2, the J gene TRBJ2-7; maybe TRBD2 (6 bases). The V gene lost 6 bases and the J gene lost 3 bases, with 18 bases spanning the gap. Germline V CDR1 and CDR2: SNHLY, FYNNEI. The CDR3 totals 15 residues. CDR3 region: CASRDTGTGRYEQYF. CDR3 bases: TGTGCCAGCAGGGACACCGGGACTGGGCGCTACGAGCAGTACTTC.

V usage is TRBV15 and J usage is TRBJ1-6, with TRBD1 matching 9 bases. The CDR3 contains 14 residues. Germline CDR1 is LNHNV and CDR2 is YYDKDF (reference sequence). After removal of 3 bases from V and 7 bases from J, the junction contained 1 base not matched to a gene. CDR3 nucleotide sequence: TGTGCCACCAGCAGGGACAGGGGCAATTCACCCCTCCACTTT. This sequence encodes CATSRDRGNSPLHF.

CDR3 sequence (DNA): TGCGCCAGCCTAGGCCGCAGAGAGAACACTGAAGCTTTCTTT. It translates to CASLGRRENTEAFF. This chain joins TRBV10-1 and TRBJ1-1; D not certain. Trimming left V 8 bases short and J 1 base short, with 14 bases between. This CDR3 contains 14 residues. The germline CDR1 and CDR2 sequences are WNHNN and SYGVQD (reference sequence).

The V and J genes are TRBV7-2 and TRBJ2-7, with a weak D call TRBD1 (5 bases). Germline V gene sequence: CDR1 SGHTA, CDR2 FQGNSA. V dropped 5 bases and J dropped 6 bases, with 17 bases sitting between them. There are 14 residues in the CDR3. The CDR3 loop is CASSIKTGLGEQYF. The CDR3 DNA sequence: TGTGCCAGCAGCATAAAAACAGGTCTCGGCGAGCAGTACTTC.

The chain combines TRBV6-4 with TRBJ2-2, with D maybe TRBD2 (6 bases). The ends were cut back, 5 bases at V and 3 bases at J, with 10 bases in the middle. The CDR3 is 14 amino acids. Germline values: CDR1 MRHNA, CDR2 SNTAGT. This CDR3 reads CASSPRRDTGELFF. For the CDR3, the DNA is TGTGCCAGCAGTCCCCGGAGGGACACCGGGGAGCTGTTTTTT.